This passage covers 17 T cell receptor beta chains from one sample sequenced in a study of blood T cells in healthy people across ages. Together with a sample-barcoded 5' primer, a J-beta primer mix was included in a second PCR lasting about 6 to 11 cycles. One entry per CDR3 protein, called by TCRdb with MiXCR from the 5' RACE reads. The sample carries some 900,000 distinct CDR3 sequences, more than 25% recorded once. The source material was blood. The receptors were sampled from a woman older than 75 in good health.

This clonotype has a count of ten or more. V gene TRBV29-1 combines with J gene TRBJ1-2; no reliable D call. Trimming left V 2 bases short and J 7 bases short, with 8 bases between. CDR1 SQVTM and CDR2 ANQGSEA come from the germline V gene. The CDR3 is 11 amino acids. DNA of the CDR3: TGCAGCGTTGAATCGTTAGGTGGCTACACCTTC. Translation: CSVESLGGYTF.

Ten or more counts support this clonotype. The V call is TRBV6-2 or TRBV6-3, the J call TRBJ1-2, with D unresolved. The CDR3 is 14 residues long. V dropped 6 bases and J dropped 4 bases, with 15 bases sitting between them. The germline V gene has CDR1 MNHEY and CDR2 SVGEGT. CDR3 sequence (DNA): TGTGCCAGCAGCCAACCGGGCCCTTCCTATGGCTACACCTTC. The encoded protein is CASSQPGPSYGYTF.

There are a few counts of this clonotype. The chain carries TRBV7-2 and TRBJ1-1; a possible D gene is TRBD1 (6 bases). This CDR3 comprises 16 residues. The germline V and J ends were trimmed by 5 bases and 5 bases, with 21 bases remaining between them. Germline V gene data show CDR1 as SGHTA and CDR2 as FQGNSA. CDR3 loop: CASSLRGGKGGTEAFF. The DNA of the CDR3 is TGTGCCAGCAGCCTAAGGGGGGGGAAGGGTGGTACTGAAGCTTTCTTT.

The chain carries TRBV10-3 and TRBJ1-2; D is unresolved. The CDR3 is 13 residues long. V was shortened by 7 bases and J by 2 bases, with 11 bases between the two germline ends. Germline CDR1 reads ENHRY; CDR2 reads SYGVKD. DNA for the CDR3: TGTGCCATCAAGTCGGTGGGCAACTATGGCTACACCTTC. It translates to CAIKSVGNYGYTF.

This clonotype was seen only a few times. The genes are TRBV6-2 or TRBV6-3 and TRBJ1-5; 7 bases are shared with TRBD1. The germline CDR1 and CDR2 sequences are MNHEY and SVGEGT. The V gene end was trimmed by 7 bases and the J gene end by 0 bases; junction bases not matched to a gene: 15. The CDR3 loop spans 18 amino acids. CDR3 DNA sequence: TGTGCCAGCAACCCGTACAGGGGAAATTTTAATAGCAATCAGCCCCAGCATTTT. It specifies CASNPYRGNFNSNQPQHF.

Ten or more counts support this clonotype. V gene TRBV6-2 or TRBV6-3 combines with J gene TRBJ2-1, with 9 positions matching TRBD1. V was pared by 5 bases and J by 4 bases, with 6 bases of the junction left unmatched. The germline V gene has CDR1 MNHEY and CDR2 SVGEGT. The CDR3 has 15 amino acids. CDR3 loop: CASSPGTGRYNEQFF. CDR3 bases: TGTGCCAGCAGTCCCGGGACAGGGCGATACAATGAGCAGTTCTTC.

This clonotype was recorded many times. The chain recombines TRBV7-2 with TRBJ2-1; 9 nucleotides agree with TRBD1. CDR1 is SGHTA and CDR2 is FQGNSA in the germline V gene. The CDR3 sequence is 15 residues long. J lost 4 bases, V lost 4 bases, and 5 bases had no gene match. The CDR3 spells CASSSDRGFYNEQFF. The CDR3 DNA is TGTGCCAGCAGCTCGGACAGGGGCTTTTACAATGAGCAGTTCTTC. Looking up the rest from reference TRBV7-2 and TRBJ2-1 gives the full variable domain: GAGVSQSPSNKVTEKGKDVELRCDPISGHTALYWYRQSLGQGLEFLIYFQGNSAPDKSGLPSDRFSAERTGGSVSTLTIQRTQQEDSAVYLCASSSDRGFYNEQFFGPGTRLTVL.

This CDR3 is CASSFGTGVNEQFF. Here the CDR3 DNA reads TGCGCCAGCAGCTTCGGGACAGGGGTTAATGAGCAGTTCTTC. V gene TRBV5-1 combines with J gene TRBJ2-1; 10 nucleotides agree with TRBD1. V dropped 2 bases and J dropped 7; count of bases not matched to a gene: 3. CDR3 size: 14 residues. CDR1 is SGHRS, CDR2 YFSETQ, per germline.

The rearrangement links TRBV30 to TRBJ2-1; D may be TRBD2 (6 bases). Germline V CDR1 and CDR2: GTSNPN, SVGIG (reference sequence). The V and J ends lost 2 bases and 12 bases respectively, with 14 bases between them. The CDR3 length is 12 residues. This CDR3 is CAWSPVRGVQFF. The CDR3 DNA follows: TGTGCCTGGAGTCCCGTGCGGGGAGTGCAGTTCTTC.

The sample holds one count of this clonotype. The chain recombines TRBV4-1 with TRBJ1-3; D gene uncertain. The V gene lost 2 bases and the J gene lost 0 bases, with 8 bases spanning the gap. Germline V gives CDR1 MGHRA, CDR2 YSYEKL. This CDR3 spans 15 amino acids. Here the CDR3 DNA reads TGCGCCAGCAGCCAAAGAGGTCCCTCTGGAAACACCATATATTTT. As protein: CASSQRGPSGNTIYF.

In its sample, this clonotype was seen many times. Since a much larger clone is just one base distant, this may be a read error. The chain joins TRBV7-2 to TRBJ2-1; a weak D match, TRBD1 (6 bases). The ends were cut back, 4 bases at V and 10 bases at J, with 17 bases in the middle. This CDR3 contains 14 residues. CDR1 SGHTA and CDR2 FQGNSA come from the germline V gene. CDR3 amino acids: CASSWRFDGQEQFF. Here the CDR3 DNA reads TGTGCCAGCAGCTGGCGGTTCGACGGACAGGAGCAGTTCTTC. The full variable domain, with the rest looked up from reference TRBV7-2 and TRBJ2-1, is GAGVSQSPSNKVTEKGKDVELRCDPISGHTALYWYRQSLGQGLEFLIYFQGNSAPDKSGLPSDRFSAERTGGSVSTLTIQRTQQEDSAVYLCASSWRFDGQEQFFGPGTRLTVL.

The CDR3 sequence is CASSGLAGTTYNEQFF. The CDR3 nucleotides read TGTGCCAGCAGTGGACTAGCGGGGACTACCTACAATGAGCAGTTCTTC. The chain employs TRBV12-3 or TRBV12-4 and TRBJ2-1; TRBD2 matches at 12 bases. Trimming removed 5 bases from V and 2 bases from J; junction bases left unmatched: 4. The length of the CDR3 is 16 residues.

In its sample, this clonotype was seen a few times. The genes are TRBV4-3 and TRBJ1-3, with 7 bases identical to TRBD1. After removal of 0 bases from V and 2 bases from J, the junction contained 1 base not matched to a gene. Germline values: CDR1 LGHNA, CDR2 YSLEER. This CDR3 spans 15 amino acids. CDR3 sequence (DNA): TGCGCCAGCAGCCAAGACGGGACAGCTGGAAACACCATATATTTT. It is translated as CASSQDGTAGNTIYF.

There are a few counts of this clonotype. V usage is TRBV20-1 and J usage is TRBJ1-2, with a possible D match to TRBD1 (5 bases). The V gene lost 0 bases and the J gene lost 4 bases, with 15 bases spanning the gap. The germline CDR1 and CDR2 sequences are DFQATT and SNEGSKA (reference sequence). CDR3 length: 15 amino acids. The CDR3 DNA reads TGCAGTGCTAGAGATGTTCAGGGCTTAGGCTATGGCTACACCTTC. Amino acids: CSARDVQGLGYGYTF.

Worth noting for this clonotype: A much more abundant neighbour one base away suggests this may be a read error. V is TRBV11-2 and J is TRBJ2-5; TRBD2 agrees at 7 bases. CDR3 length: 13 residues. Looked up from germline, CDR1 is SGHAT and CDR2 is FQNNGV. The CDR3 here is CTSSATSDGTQYF. As DNA, the CDR3 is TGTACCAGCAGCGCAACTAGCGACGGGACCCAGTACTTC. The variable domain in full, with the rest retrieved from reference TRBV11-2 and TRBJ2-5, is EAGVAQSPRYKIIEKRQSVAFWCNPISGHATLYWYQQILGQGPKLLIQFQNNGVVDDSQLPKDRFSAERLKGVDSTLKIQPAKLEDSAVYLCTSSATSDGTQYFGPGTRLLVL.

This chain uses TRBV5-1 with TRBJ2-5, with D tentatively TRBD2 (7 bases). The J call may be incorrect, as the DNA end agrees better with TRBJ2-7. Germline values: CDR1 SGHRS, CDR2 YFSETQ. The length of the CDR3 is 15 residues. CDR3 nucleotides: TGCGCCAGCAGCTGGGATGGCGGGGGCAGCTACGAGCAGTACTTC. It specifies CASSWDGGGSYEQYF.

This clonotype was seen a single time. The chain uses TRBV27 and TRBJ2-3; D possibly corresponds to TRBD2 (6 bases). Trimming shortened V by 4 bases and J by 1 base, and 15 bases separated the two germline ends. This CDR3 region has 16 residues. The V gene's germline CDR1 is MNHEY and CDR2 SMNVEV (reference sequence). CDR3 loop: CASSYERRGGTDTQYF. CDR3 in DNA: TGTGCCAGCAGTTATGAGCGGAGGGGAGGCACAGATACGCAGTATTTT.